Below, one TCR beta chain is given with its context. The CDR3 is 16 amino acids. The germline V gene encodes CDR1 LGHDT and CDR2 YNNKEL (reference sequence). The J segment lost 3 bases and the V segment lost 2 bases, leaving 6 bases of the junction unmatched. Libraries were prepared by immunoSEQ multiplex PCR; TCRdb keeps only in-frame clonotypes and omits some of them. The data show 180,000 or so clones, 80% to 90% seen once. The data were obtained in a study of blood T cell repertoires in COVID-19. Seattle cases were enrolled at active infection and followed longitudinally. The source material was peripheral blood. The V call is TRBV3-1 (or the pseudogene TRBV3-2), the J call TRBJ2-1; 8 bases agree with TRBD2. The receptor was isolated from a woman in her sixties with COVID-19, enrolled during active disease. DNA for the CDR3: TGTGCCAGCAGCCAACTTAGTAGCGGGGACTACAATGAGCAGTTCTTC. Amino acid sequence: CASSQLSSGDYNEQFF.